This record looks at one T cell receptor beta chain sequence and its context. Its antigen remains unidentified. This entry is derived from a study of T cell responses to AZD1222 COVID-19 vaccine. Pooling was applied to second doses at about 4 or about 12 weeks. Findings and limits, study-wide: It should be noted that donors were predominantly white British and more often female, and clonal diversity was possibly underestimated. Recipients of AZD1222 seropositive at baseline numbered only five or six.

Germline V lookup: CDR1 LGHNA, CDR2 YSLEER. The length of the CDR3 is 15 residues. With 3 bases clipped from V and 6 bases from J, the junction kept 9 bases outside the gene matches. Profiled with immunoSEQ multiplex PCR; TCRdb holds only in-frame clones, not every one. The sample holds about 120,000 clones, around 83% seen once. Sample: peripheral blood, taken 28 days after the second AZD1222 dose. The V and J genes are TRBV4-3 and TRBJ1-1; 8 bases are shared with TRBD1. This sequence originates from an adult who received the AZD1222 COVID-19 vaccine. In DNA form, the CDR3 reads TGCGCCAGCAGCCATAGACAGGGGAGGATGGCTGAAGCTTTCTTT. Amino acids: CASSHRQGRMAEAFF.